The 19 T cell receptor delta chains presented below share a single source sample, sequenced in a study of Vδ1+ human thymocytes. Study observations and caveats: In the thymus, TRG and TRD repertoires looked highly polyclonal with Gaussian CDR3 lengths.

The template was reverse-transcribed extracted RNA. Multiplex PCR used pooled V-gene forward primers and a constant-region reverse primer to amplify CDR3s. TCRdb applied CATT to the multiplex PCR reads for clone calling. Of 20,000 to 25,000 delta-chain clones in the sample, 8% to 10% were seen once. Which antigens these TCRs recognize remains unknown. The specimen sequenced was Vdelta1+ gamma-delta thymocytes from the thymus. Subset: FACS-sorted CD3+ TCRalphabeta- TCRVdelta1+ TCRVdelta2- thymocytes. All receptors come from a child younger than two who had congenital heart surgery.

The gene calls are TRDV1 and TRDJ1; TRDD2 matches at 7 bases. V gave up 4 bases and J gave up 10 bases; unmatched junction bases: 15. CDR1 and CDR2 (germline): TSWWSYY, QGS. The CDR3 extends over 15 amino acids. CDR3 sequence (DNA): TGTGCTCTTGGGGTCCCATTCCTACCGAGGGCGGGACTCATCTTT. The encoded protein is CALGVPFLPRAGLIF.

This clone showed up just a few times. This chain uses TRDV1 with TRDJ1; no clear D gene. CDR3 size: 15 residues. CDR1 is TSWWSYY, CDR2 QGS, per germline. Trimming shortened V by 5 bases and J by 3 bases, and 16 bases separated the two germline ends. The CDR3 protein is CALGTVRLLPDKLIF. CDR3 in DNA: TGTGCTCTTGGGACCGTGCGACTTTTACCCGATAAACTCATCTTT.

In its sample, this clone is medium-sized. The rearrangement uses TRDV2 and TRDJ1, with 11 nucleotides matching TRDD3. The CDR3 runs 18 residues. The germline CDR1 and CDR2 sequences are GEAIGNYY and EKD. Germline trimming cut 0 bases from V and 7 bases from J; bases unmatched to any gene: 15. CDR3 sequence: CACDTGGVLGDRDGKLIF. DNA of the CDR3: TGTGCCTGTGACACCGGAGGGGTACTGGGGGATAGGGATGGTAAACTCATCTTT.

This clone was seen just once. V and J are TRDV1 and TRDJ1; TRDD3 matches at 9 bases. The J gene, left out of TCRdb, was set here by checking the DNA against germline. CDR1 and CDR2 (germline): TSWWSYY, QGS. The CDR3 extends over 22 amino acids. J lost 0 bases, V lost 0 bases, and 20 bases had no gene match. CDR3 sequence: CALGELSLFLGGYYPHTDKLIF. The CDR3 DNA reads as TGTGCTCTTGGGGAACTATCCCTGTTTCTAGGGGGATACTATCCCCACACCGATAAACTCATCTTT.

This clone turned up a few times. The rearrangement uses TRDV1 and TRDJ1; TRDD3 agrees at 10 bases. This CDR3 region has 22 residues. CDR1 is TSWWSYY and CDR2 is QGS in the germline V gene. Trimming took 4 bases from V and 5 from J; bases not matched to a gene: 28. The CDR3 reads CALGARDSVTALILGDVDKLIF. The CDR3, as DNA: TGTGCTCTTGGGGCCAGGGATTCTGTTACTGCTCTTATACTGGGGGATGTAGATAAACTCATCTTT.

This clone showed up just a few times. The V call is TRDV1, the J call TRDJ1, with D unclear. This CDR3 is built from 20 residues. Germline CDR1 and CDR2: TSWWSYY and QGS. V was shortened by 1 base and J by 0 bases, with 24 bases between the two germline ends. CDR3 DNA: TGTGCTCTTGGGGAACGGGGCTACGACAGGACCGGCCCATACACCGATAAACTCATCTTT. Translation gives CALGERGYDRTGPYTDKLIF.

This clone was detected a few times. The gene calls are TRDV1 and TRDJ1; D gene unclear. Germline CDR1 TSWWSYY, CDR2 QGS. Trimming stripped 5 bases from V and 0 bases from J, with 16 bases between. This CDR3 is 16 amino acids long. The CDR3 DNA reads as TGTGCTCTTGGGTGGTCTCGAGGGACCTACACCGATAAACTCATCTTT. Protein: CALGWSRGTYTDKLIF.

This clone was found a few times. V and J are TRDV1 and TRDJ1; tentative D call: TRDD3 (5 bases). The CDR3 length is 18 residues. V gave up 1 base and J gave up 0 bases, with 18 bases separating them. Germline values: CDR1 TSWWSYY, CDR2 QGS. CDR3: CALGERTEGGWYTDKLIF. For the CDR3, the DNA is TGTGCTCTTGGGGAACGGACCGAGGGGGGGTGGTACACCGATAAACTCATCTTT.

The chain links TRDV1 to TRDJ1; 7 bases fit TRDD3. V gave up 2 bases and J gave up 0 bases; unmatched junction bases: 21. CDR1 is TSWWSYY and CDR2 is QGS in the germline V gene. The CDR3 has 21 amino acids. The CDR3 region has the DNA TGTGCTCTTGGGGAAGAGTGGAAGGACCACCTTTGGGGGAGGTACACCGATAAACTCATCTTT. Residues: CALGEEWKDHLWGRYTDKLIF.

With respect to this clone: A read error may explain this, as a much larger clone is one base away. The J segment is TRDJ3; no V gene was assigned. This CDR3 has 13 amino acids. The CDR3 DNA reads TGTGCCCGCCCCTCCTGGGACACCCGACAGATGTTTTTC. This codes for CARPSWDTRQMFF.

Only a few counts were recorded for this clone. The sample holds other DNA sequences that translate to the same CDR3. The V call is TRDV1, the J call TRDJ1; 13 bases match TRDD3. This CDR3 spans 19 amino acids. V lost 2 bases, J lost 11 bases, and 20 bases stayed unmatched. Germline loops: CDR1 TSWWSYY, CDR2 QGS. Here the CDR3 reads CALGEGPPSLYWGIRKLIF. The CDR3, as DNA: TGTGCTCTTGGGGAAGGCCCCCCCTCGTTGTACTGGGGGATACGGAAGCTCATCTTT.

The V gene reported is TRDV1; the J gene is uncalled; the table's D gene call, TRDD3, was not cross checked with the DNA. The CDR3 totals 16 residues. Germline V gene lookup returns CDR1 TSWWSYY and CDR2 QGS. The CDR3 here is CALGELLPYWGIQLIF. CDR3 nucleotides: TGTGCTCTTGGGGAACTCCTCCCGTACTGGGGGATACAGCTCATCTTT.

J is TRDJ1 and V is TRDV1; TRDD3 agrees at 8 bases. With 0 bases clipped from V and 5 bases from J, the junction kept 14 bases outside the gene matches. The CDR3 has 18 residues. Germline lookup yields CDR1 TSWWSYY and CDR2 QGS. For the CDR3, the DNA is TGTGCTCTTGGGGAACTATACCCGAGCGGCTGGGGGAGGGATAAACTCATCTTT. This gives the protein CALGELYPSGWGRDKLIF.

This clone was observed a handful of times. The chain combines TRDV2 with TRDJ1, with D possibly TRDD3 on 7 matching bases. V lost 2 bases to trimming and J lost 2 bases, with 23 bases between them. Germline lookup yields CDR1 GEAIGNYY and CDR2 EKD. This CDR3 region has 18 residues. The CDR3 DNA reads as TGTGCCTGTGACAGCCTTCCCTGGGGGCCCAACGGAACCGATAAACTCATCTTT. This codes for CACDSLPWGPNGTDKLIF.

J is TRDJ1 and V is TRDV1, with TRDD3 matching 9 bases. CDR3 length: 24 amino acids. J was trimmed by 10 bases and V by 1 base; bases with no gene match: 37. Germline V gene data show CDR1 as TSWWSYY and CDR2 as QGS. The CDR3 bases are TGTGCTCTTGGGGAACCCCATCCTACGCGTGGCCCAAGTATGGGGATACGCCCCCCTCCGGGACTCATCTTT. Amino acids: CALGEPHPTRGPSMGIRPPPGLIF.

The V and J genes are TRDV1 and TRDJ1; D possibly corresponds to TRDD3 (7 bases). Germline V gene sequence: CDR1 TSWWSYY, CDR2 QGS. The CDR3 spans 17 residues. The V gene lost 6 bases and the J gene lost 7 bases, with 27 bases spanning the gap. CDR3 loop: CALGPPSASLLGSKLIF. CDR3 nucleotides: TGTGCTCTTGGCCCACCTTCCGCCTCCTTACTGGGGTCTAAACTCATCTTT.

This clone was counted only a few times. The J gene is TRDJ1, the V gene TRDV1, with 12 bases that match TRDD3. The CDR3 is 20 residues long. Germline values: CDR1 TSWWSYY, CDR2 QGS. Trimming at V came to 2 bases and at J to 1 base, leaving 14 bases not matched to a gene. The CDR3 is CALGEGASYYWGILTDKLIF. The CDR3 nucleotides read TGTGCTCTTGGGGAAGGGGCTTCCTATTACTGGGGGATACTCACCGATAAACTCATCTTT.

A few counts support this clone. Other DNA sequences in this sample translate to the same CDR3. V and J are TRDV1 and TRDJ1; 9 positions match TRDD2. Looked up from germline, CDR1 is TSWWSYY and CDR2 is QGS. The CDR3 is 19 amino acids. The V gene end was trimmed by 5 bases and the J gene end by 2 bases; junction bases not matched to a gene: 18. The CDR3: CALGTPPGAFLRVTDKLIF. CDR3 in DNA: TGTGCTCTTGGGACTCCCCCCGGGGCCTTCCTACGGGTTACCGATAAACTCATCTTT.

The genes are TRDV1 and TRDJ1; D gene ambiguous. Germline V gene data show CDR1 as TSWWSYY and CDR2 as QGS. The CDR3 consists of 18 residues. The ends were cut back, 2 bases at V and 0 bases at J, with 19 bases in the middle. CDR3 DNA sequence: TGTGCTCTTGGGGAAGGATCGGTGGGAGGCCCGTACACCGATAAACTCATCTTT. This sequence encodes CALGEGSVGGPYTDKLIF.